The 6 T cell receptor beta chains presented below share a single source sample, sequenced in a study of control samples from healthy donors and cancer patients. The repertoire was sequenced with immunoSEQ multiplex PCR; TCRdb's copy has only in-frame clones and lacks some. This table has tens of thousands of clones, 65% to 85% appearing once. Sequenced: PBMCs. The receptors derive from a man aged 65 to 79 with lung cancer.

The J gene is TRBJ1-3, the V gene TRBV9; D unresolved. This CDR3 is 18 amino acids long. V was pared by 2 bases and J by 0 bases, with 18 bases between. CDR1 and CDR2 from the germline V gene are SGDLS and YYNGEE. CDR3 loop: CASSVRDRAGASGNTIYF. The CDR3 bases are TGTGCCAGCAGCGTCCGAGATCGGGCAGGCGCCTCTGGAAACACCATATATTTT.

The chain couples TRBV6-5 to TRBJ2-7; 11 nucleotides match TRBD2. This CDR3 contains 14 residues. Germline CDR1 is MNHEY and CDR2 is SVGAGI. The J segment lost 3 bases and the V segment lost 6 bases, leaving 4 bases of the junction unmatched. This CDR3 reads CASSPTSGGYEQYF. In DNA form, the CDR3 reads TGTGCCAGCAGCCCCACTAGCGGGGGCTACGAGCAGTACTTC.

This clone was counted a few times. Distinct nucleotide sequences in the sample also encode this CDR3. The rearrangement uses TRBV10-2 and TRBJ1-5; perhaps TRBD1 as D (6 bases). Deletions cut 0 bases from V and 1 base from J, with 7 bases between. Germline CDR1 WSHSY, CDR2 SAAADI. The CDR3 runs to 15 residues. Written as DNA, the CDR3 is TGCGCCAGCAGTGAGTCAGGGGGGAGCAATCAGCCCCAGCATTTT. Translating it yields CASSESGGSNQPQHF.

The chain has TRBV11-2 and TRBJ1-2, with a weak D call TRBD1 (6 bases). Looked up from germline, CDR1 is SGHAT and CDR2 is FQNNGV. With 0 bases removed from V and 8 bases from J, the gap between germline ends came to 16 bases. This CDR3 is 15 amino acids long. The CDR3 nucleotides are TGTGCCAGCAGCTTAGAATGGTCTAGGGGGGTCGGCTACACCTTC. This gives the protein CASSLEWSRGVGYTF. The variable domain in full, completed from reference TRBV11-2 and TRBJ1-2, reads EAGVAQSPRYKIIEKRQSVAFWCNPISGHATLYWYQQILGQGPKLLIQFQNNGVVDDSQLPKDRFSAERLKGVDSTLKIQPAKLEDSAVYLCASSLEWSRGVGYTFGSGTRLTVV.

The chain carries TRBV6-2 or TRBV6-3 and TRBJ1-5, with a tentative D call TRBD1 (5 bases). The CDR3 spans 18 residues. CDR1 is MNHEY, CDR2 SVGEGT, per germline. The germline V and J ends were trimmed by 2 bases and 2 bases, with 19 bases remaining between them. CDR3 nucleotides: TGTGCCAGCAGTTACCTGCAAATCACGGGGACGCGCAATCAGCCCCAGCATTTT. Translating it yields CASSYLQITGTRNQPQHF.

This clone was counted only a few times. Distinct nucleotide sequences in the sample also encode this CDR3. This chain joins TRBV19 and TRBJ1-1; TRBD1 agrees at 7 bases. Germline V lookup: CDR1 LNHDA, CDR2 SQIVND (reference sequence). The CDR3 contains 14 residues. The V segment lost 3 bases and the J segment 1 base; nucleotides outside the gene matches: 2. CDR3 sequence reads: CASSIGTANTEAFF. CDR3 sequence (DNA): TGTGCCAGTAGTATCGGGACAGCGAACACTGAAGCTTTCTTT.